This entry describes one TCR beta chain. The CDR3 covers 11 residues. The germline CDR1 and CDR2 sequences are GTSNPN and SVGIG (reference sequence). Trimming removed 4 bases from V and 3 bases from J, with 7 bases in between. PCR amplification relied on 60 Vbeta primers (plus 13 Jbeta primers). Generated by immunoSEQ multiplex PCR, the TCRdb table keeps only in-frame clones and is missing some. The repertoire has about 170,000 clones, more than 75% of them found once; the top ten carry less than 2.5%. This entry is derived from a study of cytomegalovirus exposure and HLA in healthy donors. Sequenced: PBMCs. J is TRBJ2-7 and V is TRBV30, with D hard to call. The sequence was obtained from a young man in good health and CMV-seropositive. CDR3 nucleotide sequence: TGTGCCTGGATGAGGAGCTACGAGCAGTACTTC. It specifies CAWMRSYEQYF.